Listed here are 15 T cell receptor beta chains from one sample, sequenced in a study of control samples from healthy donors and cancer patients. Assay used: immunoSEQ multiplex PCR; TCRdb lists only in-frame clones, some missing. The sample shows some 140,000 clones, just under 95% of them seen only once. Sequencing used PBMCs. Source of these receptors: a man aged 60-69 years with colorectal cancer.

V and J are TRBV25-1 and TRBJ2-5; D gene ambiguous. This CDR3 is built from 14 residues. Germline loops: CDR1 MGHDK, CDR2 SYGVNS. Trimming cost V 1 base and J 1 base, with 7 bases left between them. CDR3 sequence (DNA): TGTGCCAGCAGTGAATCCCTGGGCCAAGAGACCCAGTACTTC. Amino acids: CASSESLGQETQYF.

The gene calls are TRBV6-1 and TRBJ1-4; 8 bases map to TRBD1. Germline CDR1 and CDR2: MNHNS and SASEGT. The J segment lost 5 bases and the V segment lost 0 bases, leaving 5 bases of the junction unmatched. This CDR3 is 16 amino acids long. The CDR3 DNA is TGTGCCAGCAGTGAAGCTGGCGGACAGGGAAATGAAAAACTGTTTTTT. This sequence encodes CASSEAGGQGNEKLFF.

The V call is TRBV9, the J call TRBJ1-5; 9 bases align to TRBD1. The CDR3 is 15 amino acids. Germline CDR1 and CDR2: SGDLS and YYNGEE. The trim removed 0 bases at V and 2 bases at J, leaving 0 bases unmatched. The CDR3 loop is CASSVGTGGNQPQHF. CDR3 DNA: TGTGCCAGCAGCGTAGGGACAGGGGGCAATCAGCCCCAGCATTTT.

The rearrangement uses TRBV5-6 and TRBJ2-5; D gene ambiguous. Trimming cost V 1 base and J 1 base, with 11 bases left between them. This CDR3 region has 15 residues. Per germline, CDR1 SGHDT and CDR2 YYEEEE. In nucleotides, the CDR3 is TGTGCCAGCAGCTTGTTAGGTAGGGCCCAAGAGACCCAGTACTTC. Translating gives CASSLLGRAQETQYF. Supplemented by reference TRBV5-6 and TRBJ2-5, the full variable domain reads DAGVTQSPTHLIKTRGQQVTLRCSPKSGHDTVSWYQQALGQGPQFIFQYYEEEERQRGNFPDRFSGHQFPNYSSELNVNALLLGDSALYLCASSLLGRAQETQYFGPGTRLLVL.

V usage is TRBV19 and J usage is TRBJ1-2; 7 nucleotides match TRBD1. This CDR3 has 12 residues. Losses at the gene ends were 4 bases for V and 7 bases for J; bases not matched to a gene: 3. Germline CDR1 reads LNHDA; CDR2 reads SQIVND (reference sequence). CDR3 sequence: CASSTTGPGYTF. The CDR3 nucleotides read TGTGCCAGTAGTACGACAGGGCCTGGCTACACCTTC.

This chain uses TRBV28 with TRBJ2-2, with 7 bases identical to TRBD2. Losses at the gene ends were 6 bases for V and 5 bases for J; bases not matched to a gene: 12. The length of the CDR3 is 16 residues. Germline V CDR1 and CDR2: MDHEN, SYDVKM. For the CDR3, the DNA is TGTGCCAGCAGCTTTAGGCAGGCGCGGGGGACCGGGGAGCTGTTTTTT. The encoded protein is CASSFRQARGTGELFF.

The chain carries TRBV30 and TRBJ2-7; weak D call: TRBD1 (6 bases). V was pared by 2 bases and J by 1 base, with 12 bases between. Germline values: CDR1 GTSNPN, CDR2 SVGIG (reference sequence). CDR3 length: 14 residues. CDR3 sequence (DNA): TGTGCCTGGAGTCCGCAGGGGAGATCCTACGAGCAGTACTTC. Its protein is CAWSPQGRSYEQYF.

The V and J genes are TRBV9 and TRBJ2-7, with a weak D call TRBD1 (6 bases). V lost 0 bases, J lost 7 bases, and 11 bases lay in between. CDR1 SGDLS and CDR2 YYNGEE come from the germline V gene. CDR3 length: 13 amino acids. The CDR3 loop reads CASSVVGQGEQYF. CDR3 coding DNA: TGTGCCAGCAGCGTAGTAGGGCAGGGGGAGCAGTACTTC.

V is TRBV5-5 and J is TRBJ2-7; maybe TRBD1 (5 bases). Germline CDR1 and CDR2: SGHKS and YYEKEE (reference sequence). The V end was cut by 0 bases, the J end by 0 bases, with 10 bases between. This CDR3 spans 15 amino acids. CDR3 DNA: TGTGCCAGCAGCTTGGGGGCAGGGAACTCCTACGAGCAGTACTTC. It yields the protein CASSLGAGNSYEQYF. The full variable domain, its missing parts supplied by reference TRBV5-5 and TRBJ2-7, is DAGVTQSPTHLIKTRGQQVTLRCSPISGHKSVSWYQQVLGQGPQFIFQYYEKEERGRGNFPDRFSARQFPNYSSELNVNALLLGDSALYLCASSLGAGNSYEQYFGPGTRLTVT.

The rearrangement uses TRBV19 and TRBJ1-1; D is unresolved. The V gene lost 4 bases and the J gene lost 0 bases, with 15 bases spanning the gap. The CDR3 is 16 amino acids. Germline V CDR1 and CDR2: LNHDA, SQIVND (reference sequence). CDR3 DNA sequence: TGTGCCAGTAGTACGAGGCCAAGCTTAATGAACACTGAAGCTTTCTTT. Encoded protein: CASSTRPSLMNTEAFF. The full variable domain, in which reference TRBV19 and TRBJ1-1 provide the parts outside the CDR3, is DGGITQSPKYLFRKEGQNVTLSCEQNLNHDAMYWYRQDPGQGLRLIYYSQIVNDFQKGDIAEGYSVSREKKESFPLTVTSAQKNPTAFYLCASSTRPSLMNTEAFFGQGTRLTVV.

This chain links TRBV19 with TRBJ2-5, with 10 bases matching TRBD1. Trimming at V came to 3 bases and at J to 2 bases, leaving 6 bases not matched to a gene. CDR3 length: 16 residues. The germline CDR1 and CDR2 sequences are LNHDA and SQIVND (reference sequence). CDR3 coding DNA: TGTGCCAGTAGTATGGGGACAGGGGCCTTTCAAGAGACCCAGTACTTC. It codes for CASSMGTGAFQETQYF. Full variable domain (remainder filled in from reference TRBV19 and TRBJ2-5): DGGITQSPKYLFRKEGQNVTLSCEQNLNHDAMYWYRQDPGQGLRLIYYSQIVNDFQKGDIAEGYSVSREKKESFPLTVTSAQKNPTAFYLCASSMGTGAFQETQYFGPGTRLLVL.

This chain uses TRBV4-3 with TRBJ2-1; TRBD1 or TRBD2 may be the D gene (6 bases each). The germline V gene has CDR1 LGHNA and CDR2 YSLEER. The CDR3 is made up of 17 amino acids. The V gene lost 1 base and the J gene lost 4 bases, with 17 bases spanning the gap. Here the CDR3 reads CASSQAPQGGPYNEQFF. The CDR3 DNA sequence: TGCGCCAGCAGCCAAGCCCCACAAGGGGGGCCGTACAATGAGCAGTTCTTC.

This sequence joins TRBV15 and TRBJ2-3; D uncertain. Per germline, CDR1 LNHNV and CDR2 YYDKDF (reference sequence). This CDR3 region has 14 residues. V was pared by 0 bases and J by 2 bases, with 6 bases between. CDR3 loop: CATSRDRNTDTQYF. The CDR3 DNA is TGTGCCACCAGCAGAGATCGGAACACAGATACGCAGTATTTT.

This clone was recorded only once. This rearrangement joins TRBV6-5 to TRBJ2-5; D might be TRBD2 (5 bases). V was trimmed by 9 bases and J by 2 bases, leaving 13 bases between them. The germline CDR1 and CDR2 sequences are MNHEY and SVGAGI. The CDR3 has 13 residues. The CDR3 spells CASPTPGQETQYF. Written as DNA, the CDR3 is TGTGCCAGTCCTACCCCGGGACAAGAGACCCAGTACTTC.

The chain carries TRBV28 and TRBJ2-7; the D gene could be TRBD1 or TRBD2 (5 bases each). The CDR3 consists of 15 residues. The ends were cut back, 3 bases at V and 6 bases at J, with 18 bases in the middle. Germline assignment: CDR1 MDHEN and CDR2 SYDVKM. In nucleotides, the CDR3 is TGTGCCAGCAGTTTTTTAGCAGGGAGAAAGGGCGAGCAGTACTTC. This encodes CASSFLAGRKGEQYF.